The present T cell receptor beta chain was sequenced within a study of cytomegalovirus exposure and HLA in healthy donors. The overall study: Across a few hundred genotyped donors, approximately 81% landed in the Caucasian-associated ancestry cluster. Study-wide results and caveats: Presence/absence analyses treated sequencing depth as roughly uniform across donors. An analysis was carried out later, and it reportedly showed fewer N-insertions in an Asian-associated ancestry cluster than the roughly 670-donor mean.

Per germline, CDR1 MNHNY and CDR2 SVGAGI (reference sequence). This CDR3 contains 15 residues. V was clipped by 7 bases and J by 3 bases; unmatched bases: 9. The PCR ran on 60 Vbeta and 13 Jbeta primers. Per the original methods: Later analysis identified approximately 80 million unique TCR beta chains, 8.5 million to 13 million shared. The table came from immunoSEQ multiplex PCR; TCRdb's copy has only in-frame clones and leaves some out. V and J calls and clone size follow that table, whereas D and trimming were derived from the DNA. This repertoire shows over 100,000 clones, approximately 70% found once; its top ten account for approximately 0.9%. In this sample, this clone turned up a few times. What it binds is not known.

The chain carries TRBV6-6 and TRBJ1-3; TRBD1 matches at 7 bases. The sample comprised PBMCs. This receptor was taken from a woman aged 25 to 39 in good health and CMV-seronegative. CDR3 nucleotides: TGTGCCAGCACCGATAAGGGGGCGCTTGGAAACACCATATATTTT. Its protein is CASTDKGALGNTIYF.